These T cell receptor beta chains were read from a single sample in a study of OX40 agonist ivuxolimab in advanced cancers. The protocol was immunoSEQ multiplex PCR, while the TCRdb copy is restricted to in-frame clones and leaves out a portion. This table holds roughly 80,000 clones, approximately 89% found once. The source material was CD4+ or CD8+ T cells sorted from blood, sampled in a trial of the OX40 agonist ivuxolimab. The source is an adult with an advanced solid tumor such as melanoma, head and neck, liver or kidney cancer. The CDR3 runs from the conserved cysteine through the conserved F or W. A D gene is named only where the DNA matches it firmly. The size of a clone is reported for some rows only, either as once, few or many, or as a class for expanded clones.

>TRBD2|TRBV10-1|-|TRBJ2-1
CASSEGSGRARGDEQFF
TGCGCCAGCAGTGAGGGTAGCGGGAGGGCCCGGGGGGATGAGCAGTTCTTC
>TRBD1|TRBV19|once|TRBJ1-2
CASSTRDSTNYGYTF
TGTGCCAGTAGTACCCGGGACAGCACTAACTATGGCTACACCTTC
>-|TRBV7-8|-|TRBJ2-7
CASSPTGNSYEQYF
TGTGCCAGCAGCCCCACAGGGAACTCCTACGAGCAGTACTTC
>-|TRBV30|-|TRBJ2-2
CAWNTGTGELFF
TGTGCCTGGAACACGGGCACCGGGGAGCTGTTTTTT
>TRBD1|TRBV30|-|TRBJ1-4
CAWGGTVEKLFF
TGTGCCTGGGGGGGGACAGTTGAAAAACTGTTTTTT
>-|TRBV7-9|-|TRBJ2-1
CASSLGVSVQFF
TGTGCCAGCAGCTTAGGGGTTTCGGTGCAGTTCTTC
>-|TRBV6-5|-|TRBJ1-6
CASRPGRNSPLHF
TGTGCCAGCAGGCCCGGGAGGAATTCACCCCTCCACTTT
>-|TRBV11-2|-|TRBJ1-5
CASSPVGGLGNQPQHF
TGTGCCAGCAGCCCTGTTGGGGGGCTCGGCAATCAGCCCCAGCATTTT
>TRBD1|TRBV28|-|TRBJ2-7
CASSDLDRLYEQYF
TGTGCCAGCAGTGACTTGGACAGGTTATACGAGCAGTACTTC
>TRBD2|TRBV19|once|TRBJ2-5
CASSIGGASGLETQYF
TGTGCCAGTAGTATAGGCGGGGCTAGCGGCTTGGAGACCCAGTACTTC
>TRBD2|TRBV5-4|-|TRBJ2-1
CASSGGLIVYNEQFF
TGTGCCAGCAGCGGGGGACTAATAGTCTACAATGAGCAGTTCTTC
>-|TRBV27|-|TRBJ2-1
CASIPLASYNEQFF
TGTGCCAGCATCCCACTAGCCTCCTACAATGAGCAGTTCTTC
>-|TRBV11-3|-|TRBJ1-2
CASSKEEGGYTF
TGTGCCAGCAGCAAAGAGGAGGGAGGCTACACCTTC
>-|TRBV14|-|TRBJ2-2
CASTWSNTGELFF
TGTGCCAGCACGTGGTCGAACACCGGGGAGCTGTTTTTT
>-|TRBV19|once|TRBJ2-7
CASSQGEGYEQYF
TGTGCCAGTAGTCAGGGAGAGGGCTACGAGCAGTACTTC
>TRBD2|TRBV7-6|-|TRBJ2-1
CASSAVAGVYEQFF
TGTGCCAGCAGCGCGGTAGCGGGAGTGTATGAGCAGTTCTTC
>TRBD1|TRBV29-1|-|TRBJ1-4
CSAQTGATTNEKLFF
TGCAGCGCTCAGACAGGGGCGACAACTAATGAAAAACTGTTTTTT
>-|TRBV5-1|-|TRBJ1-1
CASSLGHSNTEAFF
TGCGCCAGCAGCTTGGGACACTCGAACACTGAAGCTTTCTTT
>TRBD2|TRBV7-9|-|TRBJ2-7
CASSISGVSYEQYF
TGTGCCAGCAGCATTAGCGGGGTCTCCTACGAGCAGTACTTC
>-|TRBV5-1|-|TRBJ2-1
CASSMTGGWGYNEQFF
TGCGCCAGCAGCATGACGGGGGGCTGGGGCTACAATGAGCAGTTCTTC
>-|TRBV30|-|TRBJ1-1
CAWRLTGFGNTEAFF
TGTGCCTGGAGACTCACAGGTTTCGGGAACACTGAAGCTTTCTTT
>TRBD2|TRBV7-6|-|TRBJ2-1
CASSGGEPSYNEQFF
TGTGCCAGCAGCGGGGGGGAACCTTCCTACAATGAGCAGTTCTTC
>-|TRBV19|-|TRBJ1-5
CASSLTGGNQPQHF
TGTGCCAGTAGTCTCACGGGGGGGAATCAGCCCCAGCATTTT
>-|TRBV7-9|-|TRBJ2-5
CASSLGGLPQETQYF
TGTGCCAGCAGCTTGGGGGGGCTACCCCAAGAGACCCAGTACTTC
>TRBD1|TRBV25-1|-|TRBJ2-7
CASSQTGGPYEQYF
TGTGCCAGCAGCCAGACAGGGGGCCCTTACGAGCAGTACTTC
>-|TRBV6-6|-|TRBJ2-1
CASSYSNNEQFF
TGTGCCAGCAGTTACTCTAACAATGAGCAGTTCTTC
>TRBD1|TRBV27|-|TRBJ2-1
CASSLFSPRDSISYNEQFF
TGTGCCAGCAGTTTATTTTCCCCCCGGGACAGTATTAGTTACAATGAGCAGTTCTTC
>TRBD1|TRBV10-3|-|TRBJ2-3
CAIRDRVGDTQYF
TGTGCCATCAGGGACAGGGTGGGAGATACGCAGTATTTT
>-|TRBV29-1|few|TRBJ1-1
CSAHHRAMNTEAFF
TGCAGCGCGCATCACAGGGCAATGAACACTGAAGCTTTCTTT
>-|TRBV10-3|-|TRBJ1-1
CAISEYSGDTEAFF
TGTGCCATCAGTGAGTATTCGGGGGATACTGAAGCTTTCTTT
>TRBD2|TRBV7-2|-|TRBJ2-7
CASSLGPGLAGEQYF
TGTGCCAGCAGCTTAGGCCCTGGACTAGCGGGCGAGCAGTACTTC
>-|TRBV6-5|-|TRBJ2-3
CASRGRTDTQYF
TGTGCCAGCAGGGGCCGCACAGATACGCAGTATTTT
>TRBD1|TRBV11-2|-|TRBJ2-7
CASSLRGTGLFEQYF
TGTGCCAGCAGCCTCCGCGGGACAGGCCTTTTCGAGCAGTACTTC
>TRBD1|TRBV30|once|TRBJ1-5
CAWSPGQQSEPQHF
TGTGCCTGGAGTCCGGGACAGCAATCTGAGCCCCAGCATTTT
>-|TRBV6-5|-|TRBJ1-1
CASSEGYGNTEAFF
TGTGCCAGCAGTGAAGGGTATGGGAACACTGAAGCTTTCTTT
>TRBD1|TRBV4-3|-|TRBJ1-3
CASSQDWTGHKSTSGNTIYF
TGCGCCAGCAGCCAAGATTGGACAGGGCATAAATCCACCTCTGGAAACACCATATATTTT
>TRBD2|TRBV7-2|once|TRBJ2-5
CASSSLSGSGETQYF
TGTGCCAGCAGCTCCCTTAGCGGGAGTGGGGAGACCCAGTACTTC
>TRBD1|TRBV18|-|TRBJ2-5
CASSPQTGPGETQYF
TGTGCCAGCTCACCACAGACAGGGCCGGGGGAGACCCAGTACTTC
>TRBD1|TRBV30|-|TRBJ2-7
CAWSVRDRVRF
TGTGCCTGGAGTGTAAGGGACAGAGTGAGGTTC
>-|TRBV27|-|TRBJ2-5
CASSPRQNQETQYF
TGTGCCAGCAGTCCCCGACAGAACCAAGAGACCCAGTACTTC
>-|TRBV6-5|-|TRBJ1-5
CASSSGVSNQPQHF
TGTGCCAGCAGTTCAGGGGTTAGCAATCAGCCCCAGCATTTT
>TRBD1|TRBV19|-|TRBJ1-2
CASSPGTVPRYGYTF
TGTGCCAGTAGTCCTGGGACAGTCCCCCGCTATGGCTACACCTTC
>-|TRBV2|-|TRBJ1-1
CASSGSTGLNTEAFF
TGTGCCAGCAGTGGAAGTACGGGGTTGAACACTGAAGCTTTCTTT
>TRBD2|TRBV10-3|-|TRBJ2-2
CAISDPSGRAARNTGELFF
TGTGCCATCAGTGATCCTTCCGGGAGGGCCGCTCGTAACACCGGGGAGCTGTTTTTT
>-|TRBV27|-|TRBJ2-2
CASSFAHTGELFF
TGTGCCAGCAGTTTCGCGCACACCGGGGAGCTGTTTTTT
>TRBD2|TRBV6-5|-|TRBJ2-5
CASSSPGTTAETQYF
TGTGCCAGCAGTTCACCCGGGACTACCGCAGAGACCCAGTACTTC
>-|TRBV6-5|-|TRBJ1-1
CASSPDRLNTEAFF
TGTGCCAGCAGTCCCGACAGGCTGAACACTGAAGCTTTCTTT
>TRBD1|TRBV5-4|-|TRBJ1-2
CASSFRDSYGYTF
TGTGCCAGCAGCTTCCGGGACAGCTATGGCTACACCTTC
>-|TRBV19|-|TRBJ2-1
CASSIGGTRVYNEQFF
TGTGCCAGTAGTATTGGCGGGACAAGGGTCTACAATGAGCAGTTCTTC
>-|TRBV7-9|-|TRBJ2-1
CASRASEDEQFF
TGTGCCAGCAGGGCTAGCGAGGATGAGCAGTTCTTC
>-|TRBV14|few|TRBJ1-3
CASSQDLGNLSGNTIYF
TGTGCCAGCAGCCAAGATTTGGGAAATCTCTCTGGAAACACCATATATTTT
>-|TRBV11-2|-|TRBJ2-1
CASSLADNEQFF
TGTGCCAGCAGCTTGGCGGACAATGAGCAGTTCTTC
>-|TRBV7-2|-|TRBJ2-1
CASSLGRSNEQFF
TGTGCCAGCAGCTTAGGGCGGAGCAATGAGCAGTTCTTC
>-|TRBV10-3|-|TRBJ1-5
CAISKTGSSNQPQHF
TGTGCCATCAGTAAGACCGGTTCTAGCAATCAGCCCCAGCATTTT
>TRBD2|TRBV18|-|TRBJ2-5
CASSPRGGVQETQYF
TGTGCCAGCTCACCAAGGGGAGGGGTTCAAGAGACCCAGTACTTC
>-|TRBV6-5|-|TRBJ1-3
CASSYSQQASGNTIYF
TGTGCCAGCAGTTACTCGCAACAGGCCTCTGGAAACACCATATATTTT
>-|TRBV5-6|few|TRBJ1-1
CASSRPDGEAFF
TGTGCCAGCAGCCGACCGGACGGTGAAGCTTTCTTT